Sequencing of this TCR beta chain was carried out in a study of T cell changes during pregnancy in multiple sclerosis. This clone has a handful of counts. TCRdb's copy holds only in-frame clones and misses some; the assay was immunoSEQ multiplex PCR. Among 60,000 or so clones listed, around 93% were seen once. Looked up from germline, CDR1 is SQVTM and CDR2 is ANQGSEA. CDR3 size: 14 residues. V was clipped by 4 bases and J by 0 bases, with 12 bases between them. The rearrangement joins TRBV29-1 to TRBJ1-1; D call uncertain. Specimen: peripheral blood, collected in the first trimester of pregnancy. This receptor was obtained from a female donor with multiple sclerosis, enrolled in a pregnancy study. CDR3 sequence: CSVGLRLMNTEAFF. CDR3 sequence (DNA): TGCAGCGTTGGGCTGAGGCTCATGAACACTGAAGCTTTCTTT. Full variable domain (outside the CDR3, taken from reference TRBV29-1 and TRBJ1-1): SAVISQKPSRDICQRGTSLTIQCQVDSQVTMMFWYRQQPGQSLTLIATANQGSEATYESGFVIDKFPISRPNLTFSTLTVSNMSPEDSSIYLCSVGLRLMNTEAFFGQGTRLTVV.